These 16 T cell receptor beta chains originate from one sample sequenced in a study of control samples from healthy donors and cancer patients. Method: immunoSEQ multiplex PCR; TCRdb's copy keeps in-frame clones and lacks some. This table has about 130,000 clones, roughly 87% appearing once. Source material: blood. All receptors come from a man aged 18 to 30 in good health.

The CDR3 nucleotides read TGTGCCAGCAGCTCCTATCTAGCGGGACGAGACAATGAGCAGTTCTTC. Translated, it gives CASSSYLAGRDNEQFF. The chain couples TRBV11-3 to TRBJ2-1, with 9 bases identical to TRBD2. The CDR3 covers 16 residues. Looked up from germline, CDR1 is SGHNT and CDR2 is YENEEA. With 4 bases clipped from V and 5 bases from J, the junction kept 9 bases outside the gene matches.

The V call is TRBV9, the J call TRBJ2-3; 8 positions agree with TRBD1. The CDR3 contains 16 residues. The V gene's germline CDR1 is SGDLS and CDR2 YYNGEE. With 4 bases clipped from V and 3 bases from J, the junction kept 10 bases outside the gene matches. The CDR3 spells CASSPRTGSRTDTQYF. In DNA form, the CDR3 reads TGTGCCAGCAGCCCGAGGACAGGGAGTCGGACAGATACGCAGTATTTT.

This clone was seen a handful of times. The chain recombines TRBV2 with TRBJ1-5; D perhaps matches TRBD1 (5 bases). V was pared by 9 bases and J by 5 bases, with 11 bases between. Germline CDR1 reads SNHLY; CDR2 reads FYNNEI. There are 12 residues in the CDR3. In nucleotides, the CDR3 is TGTGCCAGTGATAGAGGGGATCAGCCCCAGCATTTT. Its protein product is CASDRGDQPQHF.

The chain uses TRBV13 and TRBJ2-1; 9 nucleotides match TRBD2. This CDR3 has 14 residues. The V gene's germline CDR1 is PRHDT and CDR2 FYEKMQ (reference sequence). Trimming took 11 bases from V and 8 from J; bases not matched to a gene: 13. CDR3 nucleotide sequence: TGTGCCGCCCATCGGGGGACTAGCAGCCATGAGCAGTTCTTC. This gives the protein CAAHRGTSSHEQFF.

This clone was seen a few times. The chain carries TRBV7-6 and TRBJ1-6; 7 positions agree with TRBD1. CDR1 and CDR2 (germline): SGHVS, FNYEAQ. The CDR3 has 17 residues. With V trimmed by 2 bases and J by 6 bases, 10 bases remained unmatched. CDR3 amino acids: CASSLIAAGQFNSPLHF. CDR3 nucleotides: TGTGCCAGCAGCTTAATAGCGGCGGGACAGTTTAATTCACCCCTCCACTTT.

V and J are TRBV25-1 and TRBJ2-5; 10 bases align to TRBD1. The CDR3 runs 15 residues. Looked up from germline, CDR1 is MGHDK and CDR2 is SYGVNS. V gave up 6 bases and J gave up 5 bases; unmatched junction bases: 9. CDR3 sequence (DNA): TGTGCCAGCAGACAAATTGACAGGGGGCGTGAGACCCAGTACTTC. Translation: CASRQIDRGRETQYF.

The genes are TRBV18 and TRBJ1-1; 8 nucleotides match TRBD1. In germline, CDR1 is KGHSH, CDR2 LQKENI. The CDR3 runs 14 residues. Losses at the gene ends were 3 bases for V and 3 bases for J; bases not matched to a gene: 3. The CDR3 region has the DNA TGTGCCAGCTCACCGGACAGGGCGGACACTGAAGCTTTCTTT. It codes for CASSPDRADTEAFF.

The chain uses TRBV4-2 and TRBJ1-1; D remains unclear. The CDR3 extends over 16 amino acids. Germline V gene lookup returns CDR1 LGHNA and CDR2 YNFKEQ. Trimming removed 4 bases at V and 1 base at J, with 16 bases between. CDR3 bases: TGTGCCAGCAGCCCATCTGTGAGGGAGAAGAACACTGAAGCTTTCTTT. Amino acid sequence: CASSPSVREKNTEAFF.

The chain is built from TRBV7-3 and TRBJ2-1, with 10 bases fitting TRBD2. Unmatched junction bases numbered 6, after V lost 5 bases and J lost 5 bases. Germline V lookup: CDR1 SGHTA, CDR2 FQGTGA. The CDR3 has 15 residues. Here the CDR3 DNA reads TGTGCCAGCAGCACTGGACTAGCGGTAAACAATGAGCAGTTCTTC. Translating gives CASSTGLAVNNEQFF.

The chain is built from TRBV5-4 and TRBJ2-3, with 10 bases matching TRBD2. CDR1 and CDR2 (germline): SGHNT, YYREEE (reference sequence). V shed 0 bases and J 3 bases; nucleotides not matched to a gene: 7. The CDR3 totals 17 residues. In DNA, the CDR3 is TGTGCCAGCAGCTTGGGGGGGCTAGCGGGAGAGACAGATACGCAGTATTTT. Its translation: CASSLGGLAGETDTQYF.

The chain couples TRBV11-2 to TRBJ1-5; D remains ambiguous. Germline V gene data show CDR1 as SGHAT and CDR2 as FQNNGV. Between the trimmed V and J ends, which lost 4 bases and 1 base, there was a span of 5 bases. CDR3 length equals 13 residues. CDR3 residues: CASSYRSNQPQHF. The CDR3 DNA sequence: TGTGCCAGCAGCTATCGGAGCAATCAGCCCCAGCATTTT. Combining the CDR3 with reference TRBV11-2 and TRBJ1-5 gives the whole variable domain EAGVAQSPRYKIIEKRQSVAFWCNPISGHATLYWYQQILGQGPKLLIQFQNNGVVDDSQLPKDRFSAERLKGVDSTLKIQPAKLEDSAVYLCASSYRSNQPQHFGDGTRLSIL.

The gene calls are TRBV10-3 and TRBJ2-3; 8 nucleotides line up with TRBD2. The CDR3 is 12 amino acids. Germline V gene lookup returns CDR1 ENHRY and CDR2 SYGVKD. V lost 10 bases to trimming and J lost 3 bases; unmatched junction nucleotides: 3. The CDR3, as DNA: TGTGCCACGGGAGGGGGAACAGATACGCAGTATTTT. This encodes CATGGGTDTQYF.

CDR3 in amino acids: CASSLGQANTEAFF. The CDR3 nucleotides are TGTGCCAGCAGCCTTGGACAGGCGAACACTGAAGCTTTCTTT. The J gene is TRBJ1-1, the V gene TRBV3-1 (or the pseudogene TRBV3-2), with TRBD1 matching over 7 bases. The CDR3 covers 14 residues. In germline, CDR1 is LGHDT, CDR2 YNNKEL (reference sequence). The ends lost 4 bases at V and 1 base at J; junction bases unmatched: 3.

This chain uses TRBV6-4 with TRBJ2-1; 7 nucleotides match TRBD1. Trimming cost V 4 bases and J 0 bases; bases outside gene matches: 0. The germline CDR1 and CDR2 sequences are MRHNA and SNTAGT. The CDR3 is 14 residues long. In DNA, the CDR3 is TGTGCCAGCAGTGCAGGGGGCTCCTACAATGAGCAGTTCTTC. Translated, it gives CASSAGGSYNEQFF.

This clone was found many times. One end of the junction fails to match germline, which may point to a read error. The chain recombines TRBV24-1 with TRBJ2-2; D is ambiguous. CDR1 is KGHDR, CDR2 SFDVKD, per germline. The CDR3 totals 14 residues. The DNA for the CDR3 is TGTGCCTCCAGACCTAATTACGGCACCGGGGAGCTGTTTTTT. Amino acid sequence: CASRPNYGTGELFF.

For the CDR3, the DNA is TGTGCCAGCAGCGGAGGGCCTGACGCCTATGGCTACACCTTC. Translation gives CASSGGPDAYGYTF. The chain joins TRBV2 to TRBJ1-2, with unresolved D. The V and J ends lost 6 bases and 4 bases respectively, with 15 bases between them. CDR1 is SNHLY, CDR2 FYNNEI, per germline. This CDR3 has 14 amino acids.